This entry features one T cell receptor (beta chain) sequence. The antigen is unknown. The entry originates in a study of radiation and T cells in renal cell carcinoma. Germline CDR1 SQVTM, CDR2 ANQGSEA. This CDR3 contains 14 residues. V gave up 7 bases and J gave up 5 bases, with 21 bases separating them. Profiling relied on immunoSEQ multiplex PCR, and the TCRdb table lists in-frame clones only, not all of them. The sample shows roughly 130,000 clones, over 75% of them seen only once. As for time point: blood 2 weeks post-SBRT. Treatment reported: 15 Gy SBRT to primary tumor, nephrectomy 4 weeks later. The patient's renal cell carcinoma had clear cell pathology. Broader study findings: Top tumor clonotypes rose in blood 2 weeks post-radiation, then contracted. Without pretreatment biopsies, baseline tumor clonotype presence was undetermined.

The sequences come from blood, collected from a patient whose treatment included radiotherapy and nephrectomy. This TCR came from a woman aged 55-70 years with renal cell carcinoma. V gene TRBV29-1 combines with J gene TRBJ2-7; TRBD1 might be the D (6 bases). The CDR3 protein is CSAVYGFRGNEQYF. CDR3 nucleotide sequence: TGCAGCGCCGTCTACGGTTTCAGGGGAAACGAGCAGTACTTC.